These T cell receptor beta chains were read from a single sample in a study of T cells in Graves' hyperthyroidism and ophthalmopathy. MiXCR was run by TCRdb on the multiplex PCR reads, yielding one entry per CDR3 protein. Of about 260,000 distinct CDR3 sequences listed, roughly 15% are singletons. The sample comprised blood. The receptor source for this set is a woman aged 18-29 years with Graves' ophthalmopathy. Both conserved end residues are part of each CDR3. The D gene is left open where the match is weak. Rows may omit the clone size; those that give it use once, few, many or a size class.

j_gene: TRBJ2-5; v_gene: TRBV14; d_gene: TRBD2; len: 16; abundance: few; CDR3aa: CASSQIGAGGQETQYF; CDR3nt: TGTGCCAGCAGCCAAATCGGTGCGGGGGGGCAAGAGACCCAGTACTTC
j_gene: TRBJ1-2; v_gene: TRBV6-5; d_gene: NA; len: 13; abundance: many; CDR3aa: CASSYGGVYGYTF; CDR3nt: TGTGCCAGCAGTTACGGGGGCGTCTATGGCTACACCTTC
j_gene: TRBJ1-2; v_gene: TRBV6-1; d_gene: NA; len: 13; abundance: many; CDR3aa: CASSIGRGYGYTF; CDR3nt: TGTGCCAGCAGTATTGGACGGGGCTATGGCTACACCTTC
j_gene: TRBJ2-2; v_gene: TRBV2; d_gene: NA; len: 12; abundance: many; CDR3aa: CALGLRTGELFF; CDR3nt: TGTGCCCTCGGACTGCGGACCGGGGAGCTGTTTTTT
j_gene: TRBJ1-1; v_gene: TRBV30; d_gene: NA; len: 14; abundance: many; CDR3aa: CAWKGDLKNTEAFF; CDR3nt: TGTGCCTGGAAGGGGGATTTGAAGAACACTGAAGCTTTCTTT
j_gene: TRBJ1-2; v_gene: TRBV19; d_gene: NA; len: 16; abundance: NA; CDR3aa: CASSILPGRAQGGYTF; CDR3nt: TGTGCCAGTAGTATTCTCCCCGGCAGGGCGCAGGGAGGCTACACCTTC
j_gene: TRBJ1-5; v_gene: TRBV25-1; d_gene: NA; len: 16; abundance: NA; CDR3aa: CASSGVGDDSNQPQHF; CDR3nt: TGTGCCAGCAGTGGGGTCGGGGATGATAGCAATCAGCCCCAGCATTTT
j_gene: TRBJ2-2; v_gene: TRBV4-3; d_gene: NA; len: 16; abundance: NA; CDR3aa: CASSPLGGSDGGELFF; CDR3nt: TGCGCCAGCAGCCCCCTCGGAGGGAGCGATGGCGGGGAGCTGTTTTTT
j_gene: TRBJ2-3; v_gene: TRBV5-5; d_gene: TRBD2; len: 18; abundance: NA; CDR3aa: CASSLGGLAGGYTDTQYF; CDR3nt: TGTGCCAGCAGCTTGGGGGGACTAGCGGGGGGTTACACAGATACGCAGTATTTT
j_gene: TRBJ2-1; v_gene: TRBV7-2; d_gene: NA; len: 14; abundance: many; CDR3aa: CASSLGGANNEQFF; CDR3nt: TGTGCCAGCAGCTTAGGGGGGGCGAACAATGAGCAGTTCTTC
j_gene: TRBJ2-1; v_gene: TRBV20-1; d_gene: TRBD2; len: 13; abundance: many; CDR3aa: CSGLAGLINEQFF; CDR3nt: TGCAGTGGACTAGCGGGATTGATCAATGAGCAGTTCTTC
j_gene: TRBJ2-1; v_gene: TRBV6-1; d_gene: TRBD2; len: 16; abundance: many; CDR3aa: CASSRLAGGPGNEQFF; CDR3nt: TGTGCCAGCAGTCGACTAGCGGGAGGGCCGGGTAATGAGCAGTTCTTC
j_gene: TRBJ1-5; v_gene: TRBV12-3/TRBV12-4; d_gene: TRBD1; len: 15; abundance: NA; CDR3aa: CASREGQYSNQPQHF; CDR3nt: TGTGCCAGCAGAGAGGGACAGTATAGCAATCAGCCCCAGCATTTT
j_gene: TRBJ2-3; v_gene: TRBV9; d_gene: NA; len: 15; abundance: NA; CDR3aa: CASSSDGGGTDTQYF; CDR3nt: TGTGCCAGCAGCTCAGATGGGGGAGGCACAGATACGCAGTATTTT
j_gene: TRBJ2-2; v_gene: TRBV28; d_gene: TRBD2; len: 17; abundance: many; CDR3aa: CASSLDLAGENTGELFF; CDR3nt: TGTGCCAGCAGTTTAGACCTAGCGGGAGAGAACACCGGGGAGCTGTTTTTT
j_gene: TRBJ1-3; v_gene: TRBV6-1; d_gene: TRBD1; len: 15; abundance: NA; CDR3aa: CASSLQGAPGNTIYF; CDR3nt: TGTGCCAGCAGTCTTCAGGGGGCGCCTGGAAACACCATATATTTT
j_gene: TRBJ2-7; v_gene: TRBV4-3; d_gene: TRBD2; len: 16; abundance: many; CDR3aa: CASSQDSGRAGYEQYF; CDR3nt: TGCGCCAGCAGCCAAGATAGCGGGAGGGCCGGATACGAGCAGTACTTC
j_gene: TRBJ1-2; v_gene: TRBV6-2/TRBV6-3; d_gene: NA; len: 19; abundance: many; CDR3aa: CASSPRPTLTGGGYYGYTF; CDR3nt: TGTGCCAGCAGTCCTCGGCCGACCTTGACAGGTGGTGGATACTATGGCTACACCTTC
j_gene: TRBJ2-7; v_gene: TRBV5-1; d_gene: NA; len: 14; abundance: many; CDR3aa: CASSLVPSSYEQYF; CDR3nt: TGCGCCAGCAGCTTGGTCCCTAGCTCCTACGAGCAGTACTTC
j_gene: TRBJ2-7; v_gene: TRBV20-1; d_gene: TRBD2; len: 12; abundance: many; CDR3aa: CSATIGGSEQYF; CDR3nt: TGCAGTGCTACTATCGGGGGGAGCGAGCAGTACTTC
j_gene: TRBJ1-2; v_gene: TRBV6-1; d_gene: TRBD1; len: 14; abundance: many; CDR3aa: CASSGPQGAGGYTF; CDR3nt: TGTGCCAGCAGTGGACCCCAGGGGGCGGGTGGCTACACCTTC
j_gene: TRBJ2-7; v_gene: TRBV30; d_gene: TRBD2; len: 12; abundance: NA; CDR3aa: CACLGRGGEQYF; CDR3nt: TGTGCCTGTTTGGGGCGGGGGGGCGAGCAGTACTTC